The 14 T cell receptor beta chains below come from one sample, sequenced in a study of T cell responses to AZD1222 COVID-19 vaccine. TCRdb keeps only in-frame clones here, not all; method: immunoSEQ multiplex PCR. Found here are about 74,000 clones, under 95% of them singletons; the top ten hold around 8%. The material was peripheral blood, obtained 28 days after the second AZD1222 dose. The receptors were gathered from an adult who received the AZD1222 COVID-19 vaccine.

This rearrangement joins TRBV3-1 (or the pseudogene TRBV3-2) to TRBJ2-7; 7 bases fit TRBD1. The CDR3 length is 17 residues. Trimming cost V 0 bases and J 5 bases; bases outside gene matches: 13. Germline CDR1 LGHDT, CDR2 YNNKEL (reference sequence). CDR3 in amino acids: CASSQDGLQGPLDEQYF. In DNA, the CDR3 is TGTGCCAGCAGCCAAGATGGGTTACAGGGGCCCTTGGACGAGCAGTACTTC.

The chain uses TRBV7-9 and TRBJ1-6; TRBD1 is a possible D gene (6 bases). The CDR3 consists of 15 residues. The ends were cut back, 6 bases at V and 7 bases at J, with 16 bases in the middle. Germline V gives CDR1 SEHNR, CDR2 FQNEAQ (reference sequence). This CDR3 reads CASSPGGGENSPLHF. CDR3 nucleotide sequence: TGTGCCAGCAGTCCCGGGGGCGGAGAGAATTCACCCCTCCACTTT.

CDR3 DNA: TGTGCCAGCAGCTTAGTTCCCGTTACCTACGAGCAGTACTTC. Its translation: CASSLVPVTYEQYF. The chain uses TRBV7-9 and TRBJ2-7; D is uncertain. CDR1 and CDR2 (germline): SEHNR, FQNEAQ (reference sequence). Trimming cost V 1 base and J 2 bases, with 9 bases left between them. The CDR3 spans 14 residues.

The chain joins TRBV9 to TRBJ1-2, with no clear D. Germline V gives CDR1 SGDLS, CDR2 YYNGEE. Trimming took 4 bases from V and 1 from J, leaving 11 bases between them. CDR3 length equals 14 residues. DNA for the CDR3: TGTGCCAGCAGCCCTTTCCCATTTAACTATGGCTACACCTTC. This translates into CASSPFPFNYGYTF.

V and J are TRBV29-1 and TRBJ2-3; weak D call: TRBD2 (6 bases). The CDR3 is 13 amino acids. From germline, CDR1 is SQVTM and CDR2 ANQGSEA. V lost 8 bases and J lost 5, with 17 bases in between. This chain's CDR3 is CSSRREALDTQYF. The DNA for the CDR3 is TGCAGCTCCCGCAGGGAGGCCTTAGATACGCAGTATTTT.

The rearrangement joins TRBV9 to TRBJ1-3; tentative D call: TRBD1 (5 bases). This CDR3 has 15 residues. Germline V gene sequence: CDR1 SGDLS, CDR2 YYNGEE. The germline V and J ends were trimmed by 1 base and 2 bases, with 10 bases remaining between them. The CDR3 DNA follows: TGTGCCAGCAGCGTAAGGGGAATCACTGGAAACACCATATATTTT. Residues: CASSVRGITGNTIYF.

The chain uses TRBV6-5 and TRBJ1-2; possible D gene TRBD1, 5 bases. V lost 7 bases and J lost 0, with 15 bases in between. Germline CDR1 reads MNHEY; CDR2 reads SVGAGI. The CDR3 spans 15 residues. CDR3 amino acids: CASNPQGQSNYGYTF. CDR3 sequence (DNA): TGTGCCAGCAACCCCCAGGGCCAGTCTAACTATGGCTACACCTTC.

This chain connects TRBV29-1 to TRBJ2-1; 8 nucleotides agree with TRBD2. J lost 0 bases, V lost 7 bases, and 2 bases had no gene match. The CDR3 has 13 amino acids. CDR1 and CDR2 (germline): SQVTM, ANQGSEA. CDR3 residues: CSASGSSYNEQFF. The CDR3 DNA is TGCAGCGCCAGCGGGAGCTCCTACAATGAGCAGTTCTTC.

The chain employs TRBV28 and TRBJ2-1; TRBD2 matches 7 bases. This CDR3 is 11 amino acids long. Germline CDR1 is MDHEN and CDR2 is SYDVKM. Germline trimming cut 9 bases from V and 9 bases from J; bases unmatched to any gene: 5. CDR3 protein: CASQRGVEQFF. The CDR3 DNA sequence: TGTGCCAGTCAACGGGGGGTTGAGCAGTTCTTC.

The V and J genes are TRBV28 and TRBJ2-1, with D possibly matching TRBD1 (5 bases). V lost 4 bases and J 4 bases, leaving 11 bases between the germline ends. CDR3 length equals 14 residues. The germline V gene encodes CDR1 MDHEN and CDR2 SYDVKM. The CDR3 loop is CASSSTDTYNEQFF. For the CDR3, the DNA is TGTGCCAGCAGTTCCACGGACACTTACAATGAGCAGTTCTTC.

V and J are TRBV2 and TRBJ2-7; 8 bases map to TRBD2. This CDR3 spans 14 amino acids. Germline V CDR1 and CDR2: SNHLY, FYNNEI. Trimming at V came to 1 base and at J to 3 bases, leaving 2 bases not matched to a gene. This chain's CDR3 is CASSEGLAGYEQYF. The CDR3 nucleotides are TGTGCCAGCAGTGAAGGGCTAGCGGGCTACGAGCAGTACTTC.

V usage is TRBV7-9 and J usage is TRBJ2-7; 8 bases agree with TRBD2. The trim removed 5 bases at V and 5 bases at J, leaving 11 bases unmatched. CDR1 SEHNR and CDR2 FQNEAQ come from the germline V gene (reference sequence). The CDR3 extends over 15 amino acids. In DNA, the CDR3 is TGTGCCAGCAGCCCAAACATCGGACTAGCCGACGAGCAGTACTTC. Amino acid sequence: CASSPNIGLADEQYF.

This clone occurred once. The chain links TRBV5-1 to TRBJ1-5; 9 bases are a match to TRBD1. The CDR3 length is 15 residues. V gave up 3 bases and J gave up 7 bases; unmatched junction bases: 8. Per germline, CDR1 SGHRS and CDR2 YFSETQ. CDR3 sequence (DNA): TGCGCCAGCAGCTGGGGGGACAGGGAGGGACAGCCCCAGCATTTT. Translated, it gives CASSWGDREGQPQHF.

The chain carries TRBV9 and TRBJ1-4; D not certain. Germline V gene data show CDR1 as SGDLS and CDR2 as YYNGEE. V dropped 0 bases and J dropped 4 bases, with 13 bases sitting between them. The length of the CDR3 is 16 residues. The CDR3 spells CASSVGRTESNEKLFF. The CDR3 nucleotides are TGTGCCAGCAGCGTAGGCCGGACGGAAAGTAATGAAAAACTGTTTTTT.